What follows are 18 T cell receptor beta chains derived from one specimen sequenced in a study of spatial heterogeneity in lung cancer. Time point here: sample taken at primary tumor resection. Tumor, nontumor lung or frozen PBMC supplied whole RNA, sequenced without sorting. TCRdb reprocessed the 5' RACE reads with MiXCR, giving one entry per CDR3 protein. Seen here are about 47,000 distinct CDR3 sequences, approximately 10% observed once, and the top ten hold around 42%. The sequencing here drew on PBMCs, taken at surgery. These receptor sequences come from a female donor with early-stage non-small cell lung cancer.

Many counts were recorded for this clonotype. The chain employs TRBV29-1 and TRBJ2-5; D not certain. V lost 3 bases and J lost 2, with 4 bases in between. This CDR3 has 11 amino acids. Germline loops: CDR1 SQVTM, CDR2 ANQGSEA. The CDR3 loop is CSVDIQETQYF. The CDR3 DNA reads as TGCAGCGTTGACATACAAGAGACCCAGTACTTC. Using reference TRBV29-1 and TRBJ2-5 for the parts outside the CDR3, the full variable domain is SAVISQKPSRDICQRGTSLTIQCQVDSQVTMMFWYRQQPGQSLTLIATANQGSEATYESGFVIDKFPISRPNLTFSTLTVSNMSPEDSSIYLCSVDIQETQYFGPGTRLLVL.

This clonotype has a handful of counts. V and J are TRBV7-9 and TRBJ1-4; D remains ambiguous. The CDR3 covers 14 residues. The germline V gene has CDR1 SEHNR and CDR2 FQNEAQ (reference sequence). Deletions cut 3 bases from V and 0 bases from J, with 5 bases between. CDR3 sequence reads: CASSLAATNEKLFF. Here the CDR3 DNA reads TGTGCCAGCAGCTTGGCCGCAACTAATGAAAAACTGTTTTTT.

This clonotype has at least ten counts. The chain links TRBV25-1 to TRBJ1-1; D is possibly TRBD1 (5 bases). The CDR3 sequence is 14 residues long. The V end lost 6 bases, the J end lost 8 bases, and 19 bases lay between the germline ends. Germline CDR1 is MGHDK and CDR2 is SYGVNS. This chain's CDR3 is CASSPLQSGTEAFF. The CDR3 nucleotides read TGTGCCAGCAGCCCCCTCCAATCAGGGACCGAAGCTTTCTTT.

The sample holds many counts of this clonotype. The chain recombines TRBV7-9 with TRBJ2-2; D is unclear. The CDR3 contains 16 residues. Trimming shortened V by 4 bases and J by 4 bases, and 16 bases separated the two germline ends. In germline, CDR1 is SEHNR, CDR2 FQNEAQ (reference sequence). DNA of the CDR3: TGTGCCAGCAGCTCCACCTTGGACCAGCTCACCGGGGAGCTGTTTTTT. This codes for CASSSTLDQLTGELFF.

This clonotype was seen a handful of times. The V call is TRBV29-1, the J call TRBJ1-2; possibly TRBD1 for D (5 bases). The CDR3 totals 15 residues. Germline V gene sequence: CDR1 SQVTM, CDR2 ANQGSEA. V lost 6 bases and J lost 1, with 18 bases in between. CDR3 sequence (DNA): TGCAGCGTCCTGGGCACATTGACAGATAACTATGGCTACACCTTC. This translates into CSVLGTLTDNYGYTF.

Ten or more counts support this clonotype. The chain joins TRBV25-1 to TRBJ2-5; no clear D gene. V shed 1 base and J shed 1 base, with 13 bases lying between them. The CDR3 is 16 residues long. Germline V gene sequence: CDR1 MGHDK, CDR2 SYGVNS. The CDR3 DNA reads TGTGCCAGCAGTGAATCGACCCGATACTTCCAAGAGACCCAGTACTTC. Translated: CASSESTRYFQETQYF.

This clonotype occurred a few times. The V gene is TRBV20-1, the J gene TRBJ2-2; D may match TRBD1 or TRBD2 (7 bases each). The CDR3 extends over 15 amino acids. Per the germline V gene, CDR1 is DFQATT and CDR2 is SNEGSKA (reference sequence). The V and J ends lost 6 bases and 2 bases respectively, with 16 bases between them. CDR3 nucleotide sequence: TGCAGTGCCGCCTCCAGGGGGGGCAACACCGGGGAGCTGTTTTTT. The encoded protein is CSAASRGGNTGELFF.

The chain links TRBV20-1 to TRBJ1-1, with 7 bases matching TRBD1. There are 14 residues in the CDR3. After removal of 6 bases from V and 0 bases from J, the junction contained 7 bases not matched to a gene. Looked up from germline, CDR1 is DFQATT and CDR2 is SNEGSKA (reference sequence). Written as DNA, the CDR3 is TGCAGTGCCACTTGGGACAGATTGAACACTGAAGCTTTCTTT. It translates to CSATWDRLNTEAFF.

This clonotype was detected only a few times. The chain employs TRBV6-5 and TRBJ1-1; D gene uncertain. The length of the CDR3 is 12 residues. Trimming took 5 bases from V and 5 from J, leaving 9 bases between them. CDR1 and CDR2 from the germline V gene are MNHEY and SVGAGI. This CDR3 reads CASSPGWTEAFF. Here the CDR3 DNA reads TGTGCCAGCAGTCCCGGTTGGACTGAAGCTTTCTTT.

This chain connects TRBV18 to TRBJ1-1; 10 nucleotides align to TRBD1. V lost 3 bases to trimming and J lost 1 base; unmatched junction nucleotides: 17. Germline CDR1 is KGHSH and CDR2 is LQKENI. The CDR3 sequence is 20 residues long. CDR3 nucleotides: TGTGCCAGCTCACCGATACCAACAGGCGACAGGGGGCCGAGGAACACTGAAGCTTTCTTT. Protein product: CASSPIPTGDRGPRNTEAFF.

This chain uses TRBV29-1 with TRBJ2-3, with 8 bases that match TRBD1. V was clipped by 1 base and J by 0 bases; unmatched bases: 3. Per the germline V gene, CDR1 is SQVTM and CDR2 is ANQGSEA. The CDR3 consists of 15 residues. The CDR3 sequence is CSVEGGDRSTDTQYF. CDR3 DNA: TGCAGCGTTGAAGGTGGGGACAGGAGCACAGATACGCAGTATTTT.

Concerning this clonotype itself: A much larger clone lies one base from this, so it may be a read error. The chain links TRBV28 to TRBJ2-7; D gene unclear. Trimming stripped 7 bases from V and 1 base from J, with 11 bases between. The CDR3 runs 13 residues. CDR1 and CDR2 from the germline V gene are MDHEN and SYDVKM. CDR3 region: CASTFLQSYEQYF. CDR3 in DNA: TGTGCCAGCACGTTCCTGCAGTCCTACGAGCAGTACTTC.

This clonotype appeared many times. The V gene is TRBV6-5, the J gene TRBJ2-7; TRBD2 agrees at 7 bases. Germline values: CDR1 MNHEY, CDR2 SVGAGI. The V segment lost 2 bases and the J segment 4 bases; nucleotides outside the gene matches: 5. The CDR3 consists of 14 residues. The chain's CDR3 is CASSYGGGKYEQYF. DNA of the CDR3: TGTGCCAGCAGTTACGGGGGGGGGAAATACGAGCAGTACTTC.

The genes are TRBV6-1 and TRBJ2-3; D remains ambiguous. V gave up 6 bases and J gave up 0 bases, with 19 bases separating them. The germline CDR1 and CDR2 sequences are MNHNS and SASEGT. The CDR3 extends over 17 amino acids. For the CDR3, the DNA is TGTGCCAGCAGACGCGTCTTGGGCGACCTTAGCACAGATACGCAGTATTTT. Translating it yields CASRRVLGDLSTDTQYF.

The chain combines TRBV20-1 with TRBJ1-5; 8 positions agree with TRBD1. Trimming removed 3 bases from V and 3 bases from J; junction bases left unmatched: 4. The germline V gene has CDR1 DFQATT and CDR2 SNEGSKA (reference sequence). There are 14 residues in the CDR3. The CDR3 here is CSARPGQANQPQHF. CDR3 DNA sequence: TGCAGTGCTAGGCCGGGACAGGCCAATCAGCCCCAGCATTTT.

This clonotype has at least ten counts. The chain recombines TRBV27 with TRBJ2-7; 10 bases are shared with TRBD2. This CDR3 is built from 15 residues. V shed 5 bases, J shed 0 bases, and the junction held 4 bases outside the gene matches. Germline lookup yields CDR1 MNHEY and CDR2 SMNVEV (reference sequence). CDR3 DNA: TGTGCCAGCAGTCTACTAGCGGGGAGCTCCTACGAGCAGTACTTC. It codes for CASSLLAGSSYEQYF.

This chain joins TRBV2 and TRBJ2-7, with D perhaps matching TRBD1 (5 bases). V shed 4 bases and J shed 2 bases, with 12 bases lying between them. Germline CDR1 SNHLY, CDR2 FYNNEI. CDR3 length: 14 amino acids. The CDR3 bases are TGTGCCAGCAGTGTCCTCAACAGGCCCTACGAGCAGTACTTC. Its translation: CASSVLNRPYEQYF.

V is TRBV10-3 and J is TRBJ2-3, with D possibly being TRBD2 (7 bases). This CDR3 comprises 17 residues. Between the trimmed V and J ends, which lost 3 bases and 2 bases, there was a span of 18 bases. Germline loops: CDR1 ENHRY, CDR2 SYGVKD. CDR3 DNA sequence: TGTGCCATCAGTGAACTTTGGGGGGGCTCTAACACAGATACGCAGTATTTT. Encoded protein: CAISELWGGSNTDTQYF.